The 31 T cell receptor beta chains listed next were all sequenced from one sample in a study of shared clonotypes between healthy human individuals. The protocol was immunoSEQ multiplex PCR, while the TCRdb copy is restricted to in-frame clones and leaves out a portion. The sample contains 800,000 to 1,200,000 clones, approximately 80% of which appear only once. Sequenced material: memory CD4+ T cells from PBMCs. Subset denoted: CD45RA-negative fraction. The receptor source for this set is a man aged 18 to 30 in good health. Some clones in this sample may be carry-over from other donors' samples.

This chain joins TRBV28 and TRBJ2-1, with 7 bases lining up with TRBD2. CDR1 and CDR2 (germline): MDHEN, SYDVKM. V was pared by 5 bases and J by 0 bases, with 7 bases of the junction left unmatched. The CDR3 runs to 16 residues. Here the CDR3 DNA reads TGTGCCAGCAGTGTCCGAGGCGGGAGCTCCTACAATGAGCAGTTCTTC. This codes for CASSVRGGSSYNEQFF.

This clone was picked up one time. The V call is TRBV19, the J call TRBJ1-1; TRBD1 might be the D (6 bases). From germline, CDR1 is LNHDA and CDR2 SQIVND (reference sequence). Trimming pared 1 base from V and 0 bases from J, leaving 15 bases between. This CDR3 spans 17 amino acids. CDR3 sequence reads: CASSIVTWGGLNTEAFF. Written as DNA, the CDR3 is TGTGCCAGTAGTATAGTAACTTGGGGGGGCTTGAACACTGAAGCTTTCTTT. Combining the CDR3 with reference TRBV19 and TRBJ1-1 gives the whole variable domain DGGITQSPKYLFRKEGQNVTLSCEQNLNHDAMYWYRQDPGQGLRLIYYSQIVNDFQKGDIAEGYSVSREKKESFPLTVTSAQKNPTAFYLCASSIVTWGGLNTEAFFGQGTRLTVV.

This chain connects TRBV19 to TRBJ1-1, with a tentative D call TRBD1 (5 bases). The CDR3 has 13 amino acids. Trimming shortened V by 4 bases and J by 5 bases, and 11 bases separated the two germline ends. Per germline, CDR1 LNHDA and CDR2 SQIVND (reference sequence). The chain's CDR3 is CASSTGRWTEAFF. The CDR3 region has the DNA TGTGCCAGTAGTACAGGGAGGTGGACTGAAGCTTTCTTT.

The V call is TRBV4-3, the J call TRBJ2-3; D not certain. The CDR3 has 14 amino acids. V lost 2 bases and J lost 1, with 7 bases in between. Germline V gene sequence: CDR1 LGHNA, CDR2 YSLEER. This CDR3 is CASSQKFGTDTQYF. CDR3 sequence (DNA): TGCGCCAGCAGCCAAAAGTTCGGCACAGATACGCAGTATTTT.

This clone was recorded only once. V is TRBV18 and J is TRBJ2-5; D not resolved. This CDR3 region has 15 residues. Germline loops: CDR1 KGHSH, CDR2 LQKENI. V lost 1 base to trimming and J lost 5 bases, with 14 bases between them. The CDR3: CASSPRRVLGETQYF. The CDR3 nucleotides are TGTGCCAGCTCACCACGACGGGTTTTGGGGGAGACCCAGTACTTC.

This rearrangement joins TRBV29-1 to TRBJ2-2; D is unresolved. The CDR3 is 14 amino acids. The germline V gene has CDR1 SQVTM and CDR2 ANQGSEA. Deletions cut 4 bases from V and 0 bases from J, with 9 bases between. CDR3 bases: TGCAGCGTTGCCGCGGTGGCGAACACCGGGGAGCTGTTTTTT. As protein: CSVAAVANTGELFF.

There are a few counts of this clone. In DNA, the CDR3 is TGCAGCGTCAACCCGGGACAGGGGAATACTGAAGCTTTCTTT. This codes for CSVNPGQGNTEAFF. The chain couples TRBV29-1 to TRBJ1-1; 10 bases map to TRBD1. This CDR3 region has 14 residues. Germline CDR1 SQVTM, CDR2 ANQGSEA. With 6 bases clipped from V and 5 bases from J, the junction kept 9 bases outside the gene matches.

The V and J genes are TRBV5-4 and TRBJ2-3; 14 bases line up with TRBD2. CDR1 is SGHNT, CDR2 YYREEE, per germline (reference sequence). CDR3 length: 18 residues. V dropped 3 bases and J dropped 4; count of bases not matched to a gene: 10. In nucleotides, the CDR3 is TGTGCCAGCAGCTCGACTAGCGGGAGGGCCAGGTCTTCAGATACGCAGTATTTT. The encoded protein is CASSSTSGRARSSDTQYF.

The chain uses TRBV18 and TRBJ1-5; a possible D gene is TRBD1 (6 bases). Germline CDR1 is KGHSH and CDR2 is LQKENI. This CDR3 is built from 14 residues. The ends were cut back, 2 bases at V and 11 bases at J, with 16 bases in the middle. The CDR3 here is CASSPRQVSSTQHF. The CDR3, as DNA: TGTGCCAGCTCACCAAGACAGGTTTCCAGCACCCAGCATTTT.

In this sample, this clone turned up a few times. The V and J genes are TRBV5-1 and TRBJ2-5; possibly TRBD1 for D (5 bases). The V gene's germline CDR1 is SGHRS and CDR2 YFSETQ. Trimming removed 6 bases at V and 4 bases at J, with 7 bases between. The length of the CDR3 is 11 residues. The CDR3 protein is CASTGLETQYF. Here the CDR3 DNA reads TGCGCCAGCACAGGGCTAGAGACCCAGTACTTC. Supplemented by reference TRBV5-1 and TRBJ2-5, the full variable domain reads KAGVTQTPRYLIKTRGQQVTLSCSPISGHRSVSWYQQTPGQGLQFLFEYFSETQRNKGNFPGRFSGRQFSNSRSEMNVSTLELGDSALYLCASTGLETQYFGPGTRLLVL.

The rearrangement links TRBV5-1 to TRBJ2-1; 10 bases are a match to TRBD1. Germline CDR1 reads SGHRS; CDR2 reads YFSETQ. The CDR3 contains 14 residues. Unmatched junction bases numbered 3, after V lost 2 bases and J lost 7 bases. The CDR3 reads CASSFGTGVNEQFF. For the CDR3, the DNA is TGCGCCAGCAGCTTCGGGACAGGGGTAAATGAGCAGTTCTTC.

This chain uses TRBV28 with TRBJ1-2; no clear D. The CDR3 loop spans 15 amino acids. CDR1 is MDHEN and CDR2 is SYDVKM in the germline V gene. Between the trimmed V and J ends, which lost 6 bases and 8 bases, there was a span of 22 bases. The CDR3 protein is CASRRPGEAGGGYTF. The DNA for the CDR3 is TGTGCCAGCAGGCGACCAGGAGAGGCTGGAGGGGGCTACACCTTC.

The chain has TRBV7-3 and TRBJ1-2; 11 bases agree with TRBD1. CDR3 length equals 17 residues. V trimming: 6 bases; J trimming: 4 bases; junction bases outside the gene matches: 13. From germline, CDR1 is SGHTA and CDR2 FQGTGA. The DNA for the CDR3 is TGTGCCAGCAGTTTTAACCTAAGGACAGGGGGCGTCTATGGCTACACCTTC. Protein: CASSFNLRTGGVYGYTF.

As concerns this clone: Distinct nucleotide sequences in the sample also encode this CDR3. The genes are TRBV29-1 and TRBJ1-4; D not resolved. V lost 7 bases, J lost 6 bases, and 6 bases lay in between. The CDR3 covers 10 residues. CDR1 and CDR2 from the germline V gene are SQVTM and ANQGSEA. The CDR3 region has the DNA TGCAGCGCCGGGGATGAAAAACTGTTTTTT. Translating it yields CSAGDEKLFF.

The chain joins TRBV7-2 to TRBJ2-3; TRBD2 aligns across 11 bases. The length of the CDR3 is 14 residues. V lost 5 bases and J lost 3; bases outside the gene matches: 1. Germline-derived CDR1 and CDR2 are SGHTA and FQGNSA. As DNA, the CDR3 is TGTGCCAGCAGCCGGACTAGCGGGACAGATACGCAGTATTTT. Protein: CASSRTSGTDTQYF. Together with reference TRBV7-2 and TRBJ2-3, the CDR3 gives the full variable domain: GAGVSQSPSNKVTEKGKDVELRCDPISGHTALYWYRQSLGQGLEFLIYFQGNSAPDKSGLPSDRFSAERTGGSVSTLTIQRTQQEDSAVYLCASSRTSGTDTQYFGPGTRLTVL.

This clone showed up just once. DNA of the CDR3: TGCGCCAGCAGCCTAGGTGAAGGGTCAGATACGCAGTATTTT. It specifies CASSLGEGSDTQYF. V and J are TRBV5-1 and TRBJ2-3; D remains unclear. V gave up 4 bases and J gave up 4 bases, with 13 bases separating them. CDR1 is SGHRS and CDR2 is YFSETQ in the germline V gene. This CDR3 region has 14 residues.

Details on this clone: Being one base from a much bigger clone, this may be a read error. As DNA, the CDR3 is TGTGCCAGCAGCTTAGGGGGGTTCTCTGGAAACACCATATATTTT. Translated: CASSLGGFSGNTIYF. J is TRBJ1-3 and V is TRBV11-2; the D gene is possibly TRBD1 (5 bases). The germline gives CDR1 SGHAT, CDR2 FQNNGV. Trimming took off 1 base at V and 0 bases at J, with 7 bases between the two ends. The CDR3 totals 15 residues.

Concerning this clone: Additional DNA sequences in this sample encode the identical CDR3. This rearrangement joins TRBV9 to TRBJ2-1; D uncertain. The CDR3 runs to 14 residues. Per the germline V gene, CDR1 is SGDLS and CDR2 is YYNGEE. Trimming took off 0 bases at V and 1 base at J, with 5 bases between the two ends. CDR3 loop: CASSVGSSYNEQFF. Written as DNA, the CDR3 is TGTGCCAGCAGCGTAGGTAGTTCCTACAATGAGCAGTTCTTC. Combining the CDR3 with reference TRBV9 and TRBJ2-1 gives the whole variable domain DSGVTQTPKHLITATGQRVTLRCSPRSGDLSVYWYQQSLDQGLQFLIQYYNGEERAKGNILERFSAQQFPDLHSELNLSSLELGDSALYFCASSVGSSYNEQFFGPGTRLTVL.

The V and J genes are TRBV30 and TRBJ2-5; D tentatively fits TRBD1 or TRBD2 (6 bases each). Germline CDR1 and CDR2: GTSNPN and SVGIG (reference sequence). The CDR3 is 13 residues long. The germline V and J ends were trimmed by 4 bases and 9 bases, with 18 bases remaining between them. CDR3 DNA: TGTGCCTGGAATCACGGGGGCCGTGGGGCCCAGTACTTC. Residues: CAWNHGGRGAQYF.

V and J are TRBV10-3 and TRBJ2-6; 8 nucleotides line up with TRBD1. The CDR3 has 18 amino acids. Germline V gene data show CDR1 as ENHRY and CDR2 as SYGVKD. V lost 7 bases to trimming and J lost 1 base; unmatched junction nucleotides: 12. CDR3 in amino acids: CAIKSDRGLLSGANVLTF. CDR3 nucleotide sequence: TGTGCCATCAAAAGCGACAGGGGACTCCTTTCTGGGGCCAACGTCCTGACTTTC.

The chain links TRBV9 to TRBJ2-3; D remains ambiguous. The length of the CDR3 is 14 residues. Between the trimmed V and J ends, which lost 0 bases and 5 bases, there was a span of 10 bases. In germline, CDR1 is SGDLS, CDR2 YYNGEE. The CDR3 here is CASSVGGSQDTQYF. The CDR3 DNA sequence: TGTGCCAGCAGCGTAGGAGGTAGCCAAGATACGCAGTATTTT. Combining the CDR3 with reference TRBV9 and TRBJ2-3 gives the whole variable domain DSGVTQTPKHLITATGQRVTLRCSPRSGDLSVYWYQQSLDQGLQFLIQYYNGEERAKGNILERFSAQQFPDLHSELNLSSLELGDSALYFCASSVGGSQDTQYFGPGTRLTVL.

This clone occurred once. The chain recombines TRBV28 with TRBJ2-5; TRBD1 aligns across 10 bases. This CDR3 is 15 amino acids long. CDR1 is MDHEN, CDR2 SYDVKM, per germline. Trimming removed 6 bases from V and 3 bases from J; junction bases left unmatched: 7. The CDR3 DNA reads TGTGCCAGCAGCGCGCAGGGACAGGGGAAAGAGACCCAGTACTTC. It is translated as CASSAQGQGKETQYF.

On this clone: A read error is likely here: a far larger clone is one base away. The rearrangement uses TRBV30 and TRBJ1-4; D call uncertain. CDR1 GTSNPN and CDR2 SVGIG come from the germline V gene (reference sequence). V lost 4 bases to trimming and J lost 8 bases, with 14 bases between them. CDR3 length equals 13 residues. CDR3 bases: TGTGCCTGGATGGGCAGGTTTGGCGAAAAACTGTTTTTT. It translates to CAWMGRFGEKLFF.

The chain carries TRBV4-2 and TRBJ2-7; D is uncertain. The germline CDR1 and CDR2 sequences are LGHNA and YNFKEQ. The CDR3 sequence is 13 residues long. Trimming shortened V by 1 base and J by 12 bases, and 16 bases separated the two germline ends. CDR3 bases: TGTGCCAGCAGCCAAGTAGTTGAGGCCCCTCGGTACTTC. Protein sequence: CASSQVVEAPRYF.

This clone was observed a few times. This chain connects TRBV2 to TRBJ2-3; no clear D gene. Trimming stripped 8 bases from V and 0 bases from J, with 12 bases between. Germline V gene data show CDR1 as SNHLY and CDR2 as FYNNEI. There are 14 residues in the CDR3. The CDR3 DNA reads as TGTGCCAGCGCTCTTTCAACTAGCACAGATACGCAGTATTTT. Its translation: CASALSTSTDTQYF.

CDR3 nucleotides: TGTGCCATTCAAGGGGCGAACACCGGGGAGCTGTTTTTT. This sequence encodes CAIQGANTGELFF. The chain employs TRBV10-3 and TRBJ2-2; tentatively, D is TRBD1 (5 bases). The CDR3 totals 13 residues. Trimming removed 9 bases at V and 0 bases at J, with 8 bases between. The germline CDR1 and CDR2 sequences are ENHRY and SYGVKD.

The chain has TRBV5-5 and TRBJ2-5, with 9 bases fitting TRBD1. Germline CDR1 reads SGHKS; CDR2 reads YYEKEE (reference sequence). The CDR3 loop spans 17 amino acids. V gave up 2 bases and J gave up 5 bases; unmatched junction bases: 13. The CDR3 coding sequence is TGTGCCAGCAGCTTACAACCGGGACAGGGAAGTCGGGAGACCCAGTACTTC. Its protein is CASSLQPGQGSRETQYF.

The CDR3 DNA follows: TGTGCCATCACCGGGGTCCGAGGGACAGATACGCAGTATTTT. This translates into CAITGVRGTDTQYF. The chain employs TRBV10-3 and TRBJ2-3; tentative D call: TRBD2 (5 bases). Germline V gene lookup returns CDR1 ENHRY and CDR2 SYGVKD. Trimming took off 7 bases at V and 3 bases at J, with 14 bases between the two ends. The CDR3 contains 14 residues.

V gene TRBV18 combines with J gene TRBJ1-1; a weak D match, TRBD1 (5 bases). The V gene lost 3 bases and the J gene lost 6 bases, with 8 bases spanning the gap. In germline, CDR1 is KGHSH, CDR2 LQKENI. This CDR3 is built from 12 residues. CDR3 sequence reads: CASSPDTAEAFF. The CDR3 DNA follows: TGTGCCAGCTCACCGGACACGGCTGAAGCTTTCTTT.

The CDR3 spells CASVSGTVGSNQPQHF. CDR3 coding DNA: TGTGCCAGCGTGTCCGGGACAGTGGGTAGCAATCAGCCCCAGCATTTT. This chain uses TRBV28 with TRBJ1-5, with 7 bases that match TRBD1. The CDR3 length is 16 residues. V gave up 8 bases and J gave up 0 bases; unmatched junction bases: 10. In germline, CDR1 is MDHEN, CDR2 SYDVKM.

Regarding this clone: Other nucleotide sequences from this sample produce the same CDR3. The chain links TRBV6-6 to TRBJ1-5; TRBD1 agrees at 7 bases. The CDR3 is 14 amino acids. With V trimmed by 0 bases and J by 7 bases, 3 bases remained unmatched. Germline V CDR1 and CDR2: MNHNY, SVGAGI (reference sequence). CDR3 residues: CASSYSTGRQPQHF. CDR3 bases: TGTGCCAGCAGTTACTCGACAGGGAGACAGCCCCAGCATTTT.